A selection of T cell receptor beta chains follows, all from one sample in a study of cytomegalovirus exposure and HLA in healthy donors. The table came from immunoSEQ multiplex PCR; TCRdb's copy has only in-frame clones and leaves some out. The data show some 140,000 clones, with 75% to 90% seen just once and around 5.9% held by the top ten. The sample was PBMCs. All receptors come from a woman in her 30s in good health and CMV-seropositive. Each CDR3 is given with its conserved first and last residue. The D gene is left open where the match is weak.

V gene,CDR3 length,J gene,D gene,CDR3 protein
TRBV2,16,TRBJ2-3,.,CASSGGGPGNTDTQYF
TRBV27,14,TRBJ2-5,TRBD1,CASSLTGGRETQYF
TRBV20-1,11,TRBJ2-1,.,CSARIGLGQFF
TRBV25-1,15,TRBJ1-1,.,CASSDPTGLNTEAFF
TRBV5-1,15,TRBJ2-1,TRBD2,CASSSSGSSYNEQFF
TRBV5-1,17,TRBJ2-2,TRBD2,CASSLVRGRANTGELFF
TRBV15,16,TRBJ1-3,.,CATSRDPGGSGNTIYF
TRBV29-1,15,TRBJ1-1,.,CSVPGTGFTDTEAFF
TRBV2,15,TRBJ2-5,TRBD1,CASSDGQDRLGTQYF
TRBV27,15,TRBJ2-5,.,CASSLFSGPQETQYF
TRBV5-6,16,TRBJ1-1,.,CASSSYRAKMNTEAFF
TRBV14,15,TRBJ1-4,.,CASSQGAVTNEKLFF
TRBV28,16,TRBJ1-4,.,CASSLYFIGGNEKLFF
TRBV5-6,17,TRBJ1-4,.,CASSLGGWPAGNEKLFF
TRBV29-1,13,TRBJ2-3,.,CSVERSGTDTQYF
TRBV28,16,TRBJ2-1,.,CASSFTGYYSYNEQFF
TRBV2,16,TRBJ2-1,.,CASSPRRGDSYNEQFF
TRBV5-1,17,TRBJ1-1,TRBD1,CASSLWVGTGQYTEAFF
TRBV18,17,TRBJ2-6,.,CASSPRGTRSGANVLTF
TRBV5-1,15,TRBJ1-3,.,CASSSDSFSGNTIYF
TRBV25-1,14,TRBJ1-2,.,CASSGAATNYGYTF
TRBV4-2,16,TRBJ1-1,TRBD1,CASSQDRDRGGTEAFF
TRBV28,15,TRBJ1-5,.,CAISVVGGPNQPQHF
TRBV6-6,16,TRBJ2-6,TRBD1,CASSQGDSSGANVLTF
TRBV9,13,TRBJ1-4,.,CASSSQTGQKLFF
TRBV11-3,17,TRBJ2-3,TRBD2,CASSLGGLAGGTDTQYF
TRBV6-6,13,TRBJ2-2,.,CASGGADTGELFF
TRBV28,17,TRBJ2-7,TRBD2,CASSLGGTSGNLYEQYF